This entry describes one TCR beta chain. Its target is not known. This sample is part of a study of T cells in Graves' hyperthyroidism and ophthalmopathy. Trimming cost V 2 bases and J 5 bases, with 14 bases left between them. Germline V CDR1 and CDR2: SGHRS, YFSETQ. The CDR3 totals 15 residues. On the basis of clinical symptoms, serum thyroxine and TRAb, thyroid ultrasound and orbital computed tomography, diagnoses were made. Source material for PBMCs was less than 12 ml fresh peripheral blood. The TCR beta CDR3 regions underwent amplification using RNA transcripts as the source. TCR CDR3 regions were first amplified by RT-PCR with HTBI primers. TCRdb independently ran MiXCR on the multiplex PCR reads; one entry per CDR3 protein. The table has about 840,000 distinct CDR3 sequences, 35% to 40% seen once. Study outcomes and limitations: Separating ophthalmopathy from stable hyperthyroidism was achieved by a 13 V-J model.

What was sequenced was blood. The chain couples TRBV5-1 to TRBJ1-5; the D gene is possibly TRBD1 (5 bases). This TCR was recovered from a man aged 18 to 29 with Graves' hyperthyroidism. This chain's CDR3 is CASSFSGNGDQPQHF. In nucleotides, the CDR3 is TGCGCCAGCAGCTTTTCAGGGAACGGCGATCAGCCCCAGCATTTT.